This T cell receptor (beta chain) emerged from a study of T cell repertoires in cytomegalovirus infection. Study as a whole: Public signatures in TCR beta pointed to CMV infection and matching HLA type. Whole-study findings and limits: HLA-C-restricted CMV-specific TCR beta clonotypes were dominant in the ex vivo response. The study identified carriers of CMV plus the relevant HLA from cumulative public TCR beta family frequency.

J gave up 1 base and V 0 bases, and 7 bases lay outside the gene matches. The CDR3 runs to 19 residues. The germline gives CDR1 SGHAT, CDR2 FQNNGV. The table lists this clonotype with a few counts. No antigen is known for it. TCRdb re-derived calls from the reads in MiXCR, one entry per CDR3 protein. The sample consists of around 180,000 distinct CDR3 sequences, roughly 20% of them appearing once. V and J are TRBV11-2 and TRBJ2-2, with 11 bases fitting TRBD2. This sequence originates from a human donor in good health (CMV status not recorded). Some clones in this sample may be carry-over from other donors' samples. Sequenced input: PBMCs. Written as DNA, the CDR3 is TGTGCCAGCAGCTTAGATCCTCCAACTAGCGGGGGGAACACCGGGGAGCTGTTTTTT. Protein: CASSLDPPTSGGNTGELFF.